This T cell receptor beta chain stems from a study of CD8+ T cells in alopecia areata. Study summary: Tofacitinib was taken orally by treated patients, and the dose was 5 to 10 mg twice daily.

Extraction and reverse transcription of RNA yielded cDNA as the sequencing template. Sequencing was performed with immunoSEQ multiplex PCR; in TCRdb, only in-frame clones are kept and a portion is missing. The sample has about 190,000 clones, around 60% seen once; the top ten hold 0.69%. Remarks on this clone: The antigen remains unidentified.

V was cut by 10 bases and J by 0 bases, with 31 bases left in between. Germline V gene data show CDR1 as LNHDA and CDR2 as SQIVND (reference sequence). CDR3 length: 20 residues. Study-level results: The presence of one nonresponder keeps the tie between baseline CD8+ expansion and response uncertain. Scalp clonality and expanded CD8+ clones among the top 100 fell significantly with tofacitinib.

Treatment described: oral pan-JAK inhibitor, 5-10 mg twice daily. Alopecia areata patients provided lesional scalp punch biopsies and peripheral blood, both collected for the study. The V and J genes are TRBV19 and TRBJ1-5; D not certain. The sequence came from a human donor with alopecia areata. Here the sequenced sample was CD4+ T cells sorted from blood, taken at week 4, from a patient treated with tofacitinib. CDR3 bases: TGTGCCACGGCACCTCATGTCCCTCTTCGATGGGGAAATAGCAATCAGCCCCAGCATTTT. Translated, it gives CATAPHVPLRWGNSNQPQHF.